The 22 T cell receptor beta chains in this list originate from one sample, sequenced in a study of cytomegalovirus exposure and HLA in healthy donors. The PCR was carried out with 60 Vbeta primers and 13 Jbeta primers. Generated by immunoSEQ multiplex PCR, the TCRdb table keeps only in-frame clones and is missing some. The table lists approximately 160,000 clones, about four fifths of them singletons. The specimen sequenced was PBMCs. The receptor set was obtained from a man between 18 and 29 years old in good health and CMV-seronegative.

V usage is TRBV28 and J usage is TRBJ1-2; 7 nucleotides agree with TRBD1. Germline CDR1 is MDHEN and CDR2 is SYDVKM. The length of the CDR3 is 12 residues. After removal of 10 bases from V and 7 bases from J, the junction contained 9 bases not matched to a gene. The CDR3 here is CATQTGSGGYTF. CDR3 nucleotide sequence: TGTGCCACCCAGACAGGGTCTGGTGGCTACACCTTC.

This sequence joins TRBV28 and TRBJ1-2; maybe TRBD1 (5 bases). CDR3 size: 13 residues. The V and J ends lost 6 bases and 8 bases respectively, with 16 bases between them. From germline, CDR1 is MDHEN and CDR2 SYDVKM. CDR3 residues: CASSPARRGGYTF. The CDR3, as DNA: TGTGCCAGCAGCCCAGCTCGAAGGGGCGGCTACACCTTC.

The V gene is TRBV4-1, the J gene TRBJ1-4; no definite D call. Between the trimmed V and J ends, which lost 1 base and 4 bases, there was a span of 10 bases. Germline loops: CDR1 MGHRA, CDR2 YSYEKL. The CDR3 runs to 15 residues. CDR3 coding DNA: TGCGCCAGCAGCCAAGGCGTGGGCCTTAATGAAAAACTGTTTTTT. Translated: CASSQGVGLNEKLFF.

This clone has more than one count but fewer than ten. The chain couples TRBV7-2 to TRBJ1-1; D unresolved. Trimming removed 9 bases at V and 3 bases at J, with 14 bases between. The CDR3 covers 13 residues. CDR1 SGHTA and CDR2 FQGNSA come from the germline V gene. Here the CDR3 reads CASRGHLDTEAFF. CDR3 nucleotide sequence: TGTGCCAGTAGAGGCCACCTGGACACTGAAGCTTTCTTT.

The V and J genes are TRBV6-6 and TRBJ2-2; 7 nucleotides line up with TRBD2. Per germline, CDR1 MNHNY and CDR2 SVGAGI (reference sequence). The CDR3 spans 15 residues. V gave up 0 bases and J gave up 7 bases; unmatched junction bases: 5. CDR3: CASSYSPSGGGELFF. The DNA for the CDR3 is TGTGCCAGCAGTTACTCCCCTAGCGGAGGCGGGGAGCTGTTTTTT.

The chain couples TRBV4-1 to TRBJ2-5; 8 nucleotides match TRBD1. The trim removed 0 bases at V and 3 bases at J, leaving 12 bases unmatched. Germline CDR1 MGHRA, CDR2 YSYEKL. This CDR3 is 18 amino acids long. DNA for the CDR3: TGCGCCAGCAGCCAAGATGTACTTGCTGGGACAGGCGAAGAGACCCAGTACTTC. Its translation is CASSQDVLAGTGEETQYF.

The V call is TRBV5-1, the J call TRBJ2-3; 8 nucleotides agree with TRBD2. From germline, CDR1 is SGHRS and CDR2 YFSETQ. This CDR3 comprises 15 residues. V was clipped by 1 base and J by 4 bases; unmatched bases: 5. CDR3 nucleotides: TGCGCCAGCAGCTTGTCACTAGCGGTGCCAGATACGCAGTATTTT. Translated: CASSLSLAVPDTQYF.

This clone was counted between two and nine times. The CDR3 nucleotides read TGTGCCAGTAGTGTGGGACTAGCGAGGACCTACGAGCAGTACTTC. It codes for CASSVGLARTYEQYF. The chain has TRBV19 and TRBJ2-7; 10 bases map to TRBD2. The CDR3 consists of 15 residues. Germline trimming cut 5 bases from V and 2 bases from J; bases unmatched to any gene: 6. CDR1 is LNHDA, CDR2 SQIVND, per germline (reference sequence).

The CDR3 loop reads CASSLWQGGTLTEAFF. The CDR3 DNA reads as TGTGCCAGCAGCTTGTGGCAGGGAGGGACTCTCACTGAAGCTTTCTTT. The rearrangement joins TRBV5-8 to TRBJ1-1; TRBD1 is a possible D gene (5 bases). The CDR3 has 16 residues. V gave up 1 base and J gave up 4 bases, with 17 bases separating them. CDR1 is SGHTS and CDR2 is YDEGEE in the germline V gene. Together with reference TRBV5-8 and TRBJ1-1, the CDR3 gives the full variable domain: EAGVTQSPTHLIKTRGQQATLRCSPISGHTSVYWYQQALGLGLQFLLWYDEGEERNRGNFPPRFSGRQFPNYSSELNVNALELEDSALYLCASSLWQGGTLTEAFFGQGTRLTVV.

The gene calls are TRBV6-5 and TRBJ1-6; no reliable D call. The CDR3 is 16 amino acids. CDR1 is MNHEY and CDR2 is SVGAGI in the germline V gene. Trimming pared 0 bases from V and 5 bases from J, leaving 11 bases between. The CDR3 DNA is TGTGCCAGCAGTTACTCGAGACCTCGGGATAATTCACCCCTCCACTTT. Encoded protein: CASSYSRPRDNSPLHF.

The chain joins TRBV5-1 to TRBJ1-2; D is unclear. Looked up from germline, CDR1 is SGHRS and CDR2 is YFSETQ. This CDR3 has 12 residues. Trimming took 5 bases from V and 4 from J, leaving 9 bases between them. DNA of the CDR3: TGCGCCAGCAGTCGTGAGGGCTATGGCTACACCTTC. It encodes CASSREGYGYTF. The full variable domain, completed using reference TRBV5-1 and TRBJ1-2, is KAGVTQTPRYLIKTRGQQVTLSCSPISGHRSVSWYQQTPGQGLQFLFEYFSETQRNKGNFPGRFSGRQFSNSRSEMNVSTLELGDSALYLCASSREGYGYTFGSGTRLTVV.

The chain uses TRBV10-1 and TRBJ2-5; 7 bases map to TRBD1. Germline V gene sequence: CDR1 WNHNN, CDR2 SYGVQD (reference sequence). The V segment lost 3 bases and the J segment 3 bases; nucleotides outside the gene matches: 7. This CDR3 is 15 amino acids long. This CDR3 is CASSDQGTVKETQYF. The CDR3 bases are TGCGCCAGCAGTGACCAAGGGACAGTCAAAGAGACCCAGTACTTC.

This clone showed up just once. CDR3 nucleotides: TGCGCCAGCAGCCAAGAAGCGGGAGGGATTACCGGGGAGCTGTTTTTT. It yields the protein CASSQEAGGITGELFF. The chain couples TRBV4-3 to TRBJ2-2; 10 nucleotides line up with TRBD2. Germline-derived CDR1 and CDR2 are LGHNA and YSLEER. The J segment lost 5 bases and the V segment lost 0 bases, leaving 3 bases of the junction unmatched. CDR3 length: 16 amino acids.

This clone was seen a single time. The V call is TRBV5-4, the J call TRBJ2-7; 7 bases map to TRBD1. The CDR3 totals 14 residues. The J segment lost 2 bases and the V segment lost 2 bases, leaving 4 bases of the junction unmatched. Germline V CDR1 and CDR2: SGHNT, YYREEE (reference sequence). Here the CDR3 reads CASSFGDRAYEQYF. The CDR3 nucleotides read TGTGCCAGCAGCTTCGGTGACAGGGCCTACGAGCAGTACTTC.

CDR3 sequence: CASSDSSRDSKETQYF. The CDR3 DNA reads as TGTGCCAGCAGTGACTCCTCCCGGGACTCGAAAGAGACCCAGTACTTC. V and J are TRBV2 and TRBJ2-5, with D maybe TRBD2 (6 bases). CDR1 is SNHLY and CDR2 is FYNNEI in the germline V gene. Trimming removed 3 bases at V and 3 bases at J, with 17 bases between. The CDR3 spans 16 residues.

The chain has TRBV27 and TRBJ1-5, with D perhaps TRBD1 (5 bases). The germline V gene encodes CDR1 MNHEY and CDR2 SMNVEV (reference sequence). Trimming took 0 bases from V and 3 from J, leaving 12 bases between them. This CDR3 has 16 residues. This chain's CDR3 is CASSLSADRSNQPQHF. CDR3 coding DNA: TGTGCCAGCAGTTTATCGGCAGACAGATCCAATCAGCCCCAGCATTTT.

The V gene is TRBV28, the J gene TRBJ1-2; TRBD1 aligns across 11 bases. Per the germline V gene, CDR1 is MDHEN and CDR2 is SYDVKM. The CDR3 runs 16 residues. Losses at the gene ends were 3 bases for V and 7 bases for J; bases not matched to a gene: 10. The CDR3 protein is CASSFDRTGGFFGYTF. The CDR3 region has the DNA TGTGCCAGCAGTTTTGACAGGACAGGGGGCTTTTTTGGCTACACCTTC.

V is TRBV21-1 and J is TRBJ2-5; TRBD1, as called in the table, went unchecked against the DNA. TRBV21-1 is flagged as a pseudogene. This CDR3 has 15 amino acids. CDR3: CASKNPGLTQETQYF. For the CDR3, the DNA is TGTGCCAGCAAGAATCCAGGGCTAACCCAAGAGACCCAGTACTTC.

This chain connects TRBV6-5 to TRBJ1-2, with D tentatively TRBD1 (5 bases). Trimming pared 1 base from V and 6 bases from J, leaving 12 bases between. This CDR3 comprises 14 residues. Germline lookup yields CDR1 MNHEY and CDR2 SVGAGI. In DNA, the CDR3 is TGTGCCAGCAGTTACTTGCAGGGTACCGATGGCTACACCTTC. This translates into CASSYLQGTDGYTF.

The gene calls are TRBV9 and TRBJ1-1; TRBD1 agrees at 12 bases. The V segment lost 1 base and the J segment 2 bases; nucleotides outside the gene matches: 15. This CDR3 is 20 amino acids long. In germline, CDR1 is SGDLS, CDR2 YYNGEE. CDR3 protein: CASSVKGQGAPEITNTEAFF. CDR3 DNA sequence: TGTGCCAGCAGCGTAAAGGGACAGGGGGCGCCGGAAATTACTAACACTGAAGCTTTCTTT.

This clone is a singleton in its sample. The sample carries other DNA sequences with the same CDR3. The gene calls are TRBV18 and TRBJ2-7, with D possibly matching TRBD2 (5 bases). The CDR3 spans 12 residues. The germline V gene has CDR1 KGHSH and CDR2 LQKENI. V was clipped by 2 bases and J by 3 bases, with 5 bases between them. CDR3 sequence reads: CASSPEGYEQYF. CDR3 coding DNA: TGTGCCAGCTCACCAGAGGGCTACGAGCAGTACTTC.

The chain joins TRBV29-1 to TRBJ2-3; D might be TRBD1 (6 bases). CDR1 is SQVTM, CDR2 ANQGSEA, per germline. Trimming pared 4 bases from V and 5 bases from J, leaving 19 bases between. The CDR3 has 15 amino acids. CDR3: CSVGETFTGRDTQYF. The CDR3 nucleotides are TGCAGCGTTGGCGAGACTTTTACAGGGAGAGATACGCAGTATTTT.